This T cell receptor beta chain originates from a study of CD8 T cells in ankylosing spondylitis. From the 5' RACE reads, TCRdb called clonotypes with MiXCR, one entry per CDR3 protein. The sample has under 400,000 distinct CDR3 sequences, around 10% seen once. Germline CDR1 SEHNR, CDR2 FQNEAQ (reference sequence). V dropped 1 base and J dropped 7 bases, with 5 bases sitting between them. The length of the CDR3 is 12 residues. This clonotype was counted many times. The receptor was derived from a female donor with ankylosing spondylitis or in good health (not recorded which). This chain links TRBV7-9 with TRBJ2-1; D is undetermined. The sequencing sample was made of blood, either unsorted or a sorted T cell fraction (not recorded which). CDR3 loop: CASSLGVNEQFF. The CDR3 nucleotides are TGTGCCAGCAGCTTAGGTGTAAATGAGCAGTTCTTC.